The 10 T cell receptor beta chains reported below all come from one sample, sequenced in a study of cytomegalovirus exposure and HLA in healthy donors (dated by TCRdb to between 2016 and 2019). Libraries were prepared through the immunoSEQ multiplex PCR assay. A mixture of 60 forward primers for TCR Vbeta segments and 13 reverse primers for TCR Jbeta segments was used in the multiplex PCR. TCRdb took over this immuneACCESS table, retaining in-frame rearrangements with V and J assigned. Such tables are incomplete; in checked studies, under half of the missing clones stem from an unresolved V gene, and the remainder is unexplained. Across this sample there are some 150,000 clones, with 65% to 80% seen only once. The top ten clonotypes cover roughly 2% of the sample. The sequencing input was PBMCs. These receptors were taken from a man aged 35-49 years in good health and CMV-seronegative.

This clone has only one observation. One end of the junction does not line up with germline, which may come from a read error. V and J are TRBV7-2 and TRBJ2-5; D is perhaps TRBD1 (6 bases). Germline values: CDR1 SGHTA, CDR2 FQGNSA. The CDR3 is 15 residues long. The CDR3 region is CASSPQQGTLEAQYF. In nucleotides, the CDR3 is TGTGCCAGCAGCCCCCAACAGGGTACATTAGAGGCCCAGTACTTC.

This clone was detected a few times. The junction does not match germline at one end; this may be a read error. DNA of the CDR3: TGTGCTAGCAGCCCAGGGACAGGGGGCGAAGAGACCCAGTACTTC. Its translation: CASSPGTGGEETQYF. The chain recombines TRBV7-7 with TRBJ2-5; 12 bases align to TRBD1. CDR1 is SSHAT and CDR2 is FNYEAQ in the germline V gene (reference sequence). The CDR3 runs 15 residues.

The chain combines TRBV10-2 with TRBJ2-2; a weak D match, TRBD1 (5 bases). The CDR3 extends over 12 amino acids. V was pared by 7 bases and J by 7 bases, with 10 bases between. Germline values: CDR1 WSHSY, CDR2 SAAADI. DNA for the CDR3: TGCGCCAGCACCCCAGGGTACGGGGAGCTGTTTTTT. Protein product: CASTPGYGELFF.

This rearrangement joins TRBV7-9 to TRBJ2-7; D may be TRBD2 (7 bases). The ends were cut back, 5 bases at V and 9 bases at J, with 20 bases in the middle. Germline V lookup: CDR1 SEHNR, CDR2 FQNEAQ (reference sequence). This CDR3 has 14 residues. CDR3 sequence: CASSLRGGLGAQYF. The CDR3 DNA sequence: TGTGCCAGCAGCCTAAGGGGGGGCCTTGGAGCGCAGTACTTC.

The chain joins TRBV11-3 to TRBJ2-3; 8 bases fit TRBD2. J lost 0 bases, V lost 3 bases, and 2 bases had no gene match. This CDR3 spans 15 amino acids. Germline assignment: CDR1 SGHNT and CDR2 YENEEA. The CDR3 DNA reads as TGTGCCAGCAGCTTTGGACTAGCTAGCACAGATACGCAGTATTTT. As protein: CASSFGLASTDTQYF.

The gene calls are TRBV28 and TRBJ2-1; TRBD1 might be the D (6 bases). The V gene lost 3 bases and the J gene lost 3 bases, with 15 bases spanning the gap. The CDR3 totals 16 residues. Germline CDR1 reads MDHEN; CDR2 reads SYDVKM. The CDR3 sequence is CASSLALGAVYNEQFF. CDR3 DNA: TGTGCCAGCAGTTTGGCGCTGGGGGCAGTCTACAATGAGCAGTTCTTC.

The chain links TRBV7-9 to TRBJ2-5; D may be TRBD2 (5 bases). The length of the CDR3 is 12 residues. V shed 7 bases and J shed 9 bases, with 15 bases lying between them. CDR1 and CDR2 (germline): SEHNR, FQNEAQ (reference sequence). CDR3 sequence (DNA): TGTGCCAGCACCATTCCCCCCGGGGCCCAGTACTTC. Translation gives CASTIPPGAQYF.

The chain recombines TRBV28 with TRBJ2-7, with 8 positions matching TRBD1. The germline CDR1 and CDR2 sequences are MDHEN and SYDVKM. This CDR3 region has 15 residues. V was pared by 3 bases and J by 5 bases, with 9 bases of the junction left unmatched. CDR3 bases: TGTGCCAGCAGTTTTTCGACAGGGGCGGTCGACGAGCAGTACTTC. Protein product: CASSFSTGAVDEQYF.

The chain carries TRBV27 and TRBJ2-5; 7 bases line up with TRBD1. Trimming cost V 5 bases and J 2 bases; bases outside gene matches: 8. Germline V gives CDR1 MNHEY, CDR2 SMNVEV (reference sequence). The length of the CDR3 is 15 residues. CDR3 loop: CASSEGQTSQETQYF. DNA of the CDR3: TGTGCCAGCAGTGAGGGACAGACTTCTCAAGAGACCCAGTACTTC.

In its sample, this clone was seen once. The V call is TRBV15, the J call TRBJ2-7, with 7 nucleotides matching TRBD2. The V and J ends lost 1 base and 0 bases, in that order; junction bases with no gene match: 6. This CDR3 is 16 amino acids long. Per germline, CDR1 LNHNV and CDR2 YYDKDF (reference sequence). The CDR3 region is CATSRGSGPSSYEQYF. For the CDR3, the DNA is TGTGCCACCAGCAGAGGTAGCGGGCCCTCCTCCTACGAGCAGTACTTC.